Presented here are 24 T cell receptor beta chains from one specimen sequenced in a study of shared clonotypes between healthy human individuals. CD8 cells classed as naive were CD45RO-negative and positively selected for CCR7, excluding terminally differentiated effector memory CD45RA+ cells. Repertoires were generated with immunoSEQ multiplex PCR, while TCRdb's copy carries only in-frame clones and drops some. The sample consists of 1.5 million to 2.5 million clones, about 95% of them appearing once. Input material: naive CD8+ T cells sorted from blood. Every receptor here comes from a man aged 18 to 29 in good health.

CDR3 sequence: CASSPTSTGAYNEQFF. CDR3 bases: TGCGCCAGCAGCCCGACGTCAACGGGGGCTTACAATGAGCAGTTCTTC. The V call is TRBV5-1, the J call TRBJ2-1; D tentatively fits TRBD1 or TRBD2 (6 bases each). Trimming took off 4 bases at V and 4 bases at J, with 18 bases between the two ends. The germline V gene has CDR1 SGHRS and CDR2 YFSETQ. The CDR3 spans 16 residues.

The chain recombines TRBV7-9 with TRBJ2-3, with D perhaps TRBD2 (5 bases). CDR3 size: 17 residues. Trimming shortened V by 6 bases and J by 0 bases, and 19 bases separated the two germline ends. Germline CDR1 and CDR2: SEHNR and FQNEAQ (reference sequence). CDR3 in amino acids: CASSPTGPAVSTDTQYF. The CDR3 nucleotides are TGTGCCAGCAGTCCAACCGGTCCAGCGGTGAGCACAGATACGCAGTATTTT.

A word on this clone: Within the sample, other DNA sequences also encode this same CDR3. The chain recombines TRBV27 with TRBJ1-1; 7 bases agree with TRBD1. From germline, CDR1 is MNHEY and CDR2 SMNVEV (reference sequence). This CDR3 contains 14 residues. V was pared by 2 bases and J by 3 bases, with 3 bases of the junction left unmatched. The CDR3: CASSLRQGDTEAFF. For the CDR3, the DNA is TGTGCCAGCAGTTTAAGACAGGGAGACACTGAAGCTTTCTTT.

V is TRBV7-3 and J is TRBJ1-1; D might be TRBD1 (5 bases). The V gene lost 3 bases and the J gene lost 1 base, with 18 bases spanning the gap. The CDR3 sequence is 17 residues long. CDR1 is SGHTA, CDR2 FQGTGA, per germline. This chain's CDR3 is CASSLVRIGATNTEAFF. CDR3 coding DNA: TGTGCCAGCAGCTTGGTTCGTATAGGGGCCACGAACACTGAAGCTTTCTTT.

The chain is built from TRBV5-4 and TRBJ1-6; D not resolved. CDR1 SGHNT and CDR2 YYREEE come from the germline V gene (reference sequence). The CDR3 spans 13 residues. V lost 1 base and J lost 8, with 7 bases in between. The CDR3: CASSLRQDSPLHF. In DNA, the CDR3 is TGTGCCAGCAGCTTGCGGCAGGATTCACCCCTCCACTTT.

The V gene is TRBV10-1, the J gene TRBJ2-1; TRBD1 agrees at 9 bases. The CDR3 is 16 residues long. The germline V gene encodes CDR1 WNHNN and CDR2 SYGVQD (reference sequence). With 5 bases clipped from V and 0 bases from J, the junction kept 5 bases outside the gene matches. The CDR3 nucleotides are TGCGCCAGCAGTCCTCGGGACAGGGCCTCCTACAATGAGCAGTTCTTC. Amino acid sequence: CASSPRDRASYNEQFF.

The chain couples TRBV5-1 to TRBJ1-2; 8 nucleotides agree with TRBD1. This CDR3 has 12 amino acids. Per germline, CDR1 SGHRS and CDR2 YFSETQ. The J segment lost 5 bases and the V segment lost 3 bases, leaving 0 bases of the junction unmatched. The CDR3 loop is CASSYRGYGYTF. DNA for the CDR3: TGCGCCAGCAGCTACAGGGGGTATGGCTACACCTTC.

V and J are TRBV6-5 and TRBJ1-2; 7 bases map to TRBD1. Germline lookup yields CDR1 MNHEY and CDR2 SVGAGI. This CDR3 is built from 15 residues. V shed 5 bases, J shed 8 bases, and the junction held 14 bases outside the gene matches. CDR3 sequence: CASSPRAGGSWGYTF. The CDR3 DNA follows: TGTGCCAGCAGTCCCCGGGCAGGGGGATCTTGGGGCTACACCTTC.

CDR3 sequence: CASSLSYGGQGDGYTF. The CDR3 nucleotides are TGTGCCAGCAGTTTAAGTTATGGGGGACAAGGAGATGGCTACACCTTC. The V and J genes are TRBV27 and TRBJ1-2, with a tentative D call TRBD1 (6 bases). Trimming removed 2 bases at V and 6 bases at J, with 19 bases between. The CDR3 runs 16 residues. Germline V gives CDR1 MNHEY, CDR2 SMNVEV (reference sequence).

The chain carries TRBV19 and TRBJ1-6; 8 positions agree with TRBD1. In germline, CDR1 is LNHDA, CDR2 SQIVND (reference sequence). The CDR3 contains 15 residues. Trimming at V came to 4 bases and at J to 9 bases, leaving 8 bases not matched to a gene. DNA of the CDR3: TGTGCCAGTAGTACCAGGACAGGGCTATCTTCACCCCTCCACTTT. Translating it yields CASSTRTGLSSPLHF.

J is TRBJ2-7 and V is TRBV5-5, with D unresolved. This CDR3 is built from 16 residues. CDR1 and CDR2 from the germline V gene are SGHKS and YYEKEE (reference sequence). V shed 4 bases and J shed 0 bases, with 17 bases lying between them. For the CDR3, the DNA is TGTGCCAGCAGCCCCGGAGTTGGAGAACTCTCCTACGAGCAGTACTTC. This translates into CASSPGVGELSYEQYF.

CDR3 DNA sequence: TGTGCCAGCAGCCCTTCCTATAGCCACGAAAAACTGTTTTTT. Amino acids: CASSPSYSHEKLFF. The rearrangement joins TRBV4-2 to TRBJ1-4; D ambiguous. There are 14 residues in the CDR3. Deletions cut 4 bases from V and 8 bases from J, with 14 bases between. The V gene's germline CDR1 is LGHNA and CDR2 YNFKEQ.

The chain has TRBV6-5 and TRBJ1-1; D unclear. Trimming took off 0 bases at V and 6 bases at J, with 8 bases between the two ends. Germline assignment: CDR1 MNHEY and CDR2 SVGAGI. The CDR3 extends over 13 amino acids. CDR3 DNA sequence: TGTGCCAGCAGTTACTCGAGTCGGTCTGAAGCTTTCTTT. Translated: CASSYSSRSEAFF.

Notes on this clone: This CDR3 is also generated by other DNA sequences in the sample. The rearrangement joins TRBV6-6 to TRBJ1-5; 8 bases are a match to TRBD1. Trimming took 4 bases from V and 2 from J; bases not matched to a gene: 1. This CDR3 region has 14 residues. CDR1 and CDR2 (germline): MNHNY, SVGAGI (reference sequence). The CDR3 sequence: CASSSGQGNQPQHF. The CDR3 region has the DNA TGTGCCAGCAGTTCGGGACAGGGCAATCAGCCCCAGCATTTT.

The chain joins TRBV27 to TRBJ2-3, with D possibly matching TRBD1 (6 bases). Germline CDR1 reads MNHEY; CDR2 reads SMNVEV (reference sequence). The V and J ends lost 6 bases and 0 bases respectively, with 16 bases between them. This CDR3 has 16 residues. CDR3 nucleotides: TGTGCCAGCAGCACAGGGATCCGCCCCAGCACAGATACGCAGTATTTT. Protein sequence: CASSTGIRPSTDTQYF.

The chain couples TRBV6-6 to TRBJ2-2; D remains ambiguous. The V end lost 5 bases, the J end lost 5 bases, and 9 bases lay between the germline ends. This CDR3 region has 13 residues. CDR1 is MNHNY, CDR2 SVGAGI, per germline (reference sequence). CDR3 sequence: CASSPGRTGELFF. CDR3 sequence (DNA): TGTGCCAGCAGTCCCGGACGGACCGGGGAGCTGTTTTTT.

The chain employs TRBV9 and TRBJ2-7, with 8 bases fitting TRBD2. The junction had 5 bases not matched to a gene; V was cut back by 0 bases and J by 3 bases. The CDR3 covers 15 residues. Germline V gives CDR1 SGDLS, CDR2 YYNGEE. Here the CDR3 DNA reads TGTGCCAGCAGCGTAGCTGGGCGGGGGGACTACGAGCAGTACTTC. Its translation is CASSVAGRGDYEQYF.

V is TRBV10-3 and J is TRBJ1-4; 8 bases line up with TRBD1. V lost 10 bases and J lost 0; bases outside the gene matches: 7. This CDR3 has 15 residues. Germline lookup yields CDR1 ENHRY and CDR2 SYGVKD. CDR3 residues: CATWTGQATNEKLFF. For the CDR3, the DNA is TGTGCCACCTGGACAGGGCAGGCAACTAATGAAAAACTGTTTTTT.

About this clone itself: Other DNA sequences from this sample encode an identical CDR3 as well. The chain has TRBV13 and TRBJ2-7, with TRBD2 matching 10 bases. Germline V lookup: CDR1 PRHDT, CDR2 FYEKMQ (reference sequence). The CDR3 consists of 15 residues. With V trimmed by 4 bases and J by 2 bases, 5 bases remained unmatched. The CDR3: CASSYRTSGPYEQYF. The CDR3 nucleotides read TGTGCCAGCAGCTATAGGACTAGCGGACCCTACGAGCAGTACTTC.

The CDR3 bases are TGTGCCAGCAGCCTCGACCCGGGCAGAGCCTACGAGCAGTACTTC. This codes for CASSLDPGRAYEQYF. The chain links TRBV7-9 to TRBJ2-7, with D unresolved. This CDR3 region has 15 residues. With 5 bases removed from V and 2 bases from J, the gap between germline ends came to 16 bases. The germline V gene has CDR1 SEHNR and CDR2 FQNEAQ (reference sequence).

The V and J genes are TRBV5-6 and TRBJ2-3, with unresolved D. The V and J ends lost 4 bases and 6 bases respectively, with 12 bases between them. The CDR3 spans 13 residues. CDR1 SGHDT and CDR2 YYEEEE come from the germline V gene. The CDR3 loop is CASSRYQPDTQYF. The CDR3 nucleotides are TGTGCCAGCAGCCGATACCAGCCGGATACGCAGTATTTT.

With regard to this clone: The identical CDR3 is also encoded by other nucleotide sequences in the sample. The genes are TRBV4-1 and TRBJ1-2, with D hard to call. Germline V gene data show CDR1 as MGHRA and CDR2 as YSYEKL. The CDR3 is 13 residues long. V gave up 0 bases and J gave up 4 bases, with 6 bases separating them. Here the CDR3 DNA reads TGCGCCAGCAGCCAAGAGACCACCTATGGCTACACCTTC. Amino acid sequence: CASSQETTYGYTF.

In its sample, this clone was seen a few times. The rearrangement uses TRBV27 and TRBJ1-2; D gene ambiguous. Trimming took 2 bases from V and 8 from J, leaving 9 bases between them. The germline CDR1 and CDR2 sequences are MNHEY and SMNVEV (reference sequence). The CDR3 covers 12 residues. The CDR3 nucleotides are TGTGCCAGCAGTTTAGACGGCTTGGGCTACACCTTC. Protein sequence: CASSLDGLGYTF.

V and J are TRBV7-9 and TRBJ1-1; D is ambiguous. The CDR3 is made up of 12 amino acids. V was pared by 9 bases and J by 0 bases, with 8 bases between. CDR1 and CDR2 (germline): SEHNR, FQNEAQ (reference sequence). CDR3 protein: CASQRLNTEAFF. CDR3 coding DNA: TGTGCCAGTCAACGATTGAACACTGAAGCTTTCTTT.